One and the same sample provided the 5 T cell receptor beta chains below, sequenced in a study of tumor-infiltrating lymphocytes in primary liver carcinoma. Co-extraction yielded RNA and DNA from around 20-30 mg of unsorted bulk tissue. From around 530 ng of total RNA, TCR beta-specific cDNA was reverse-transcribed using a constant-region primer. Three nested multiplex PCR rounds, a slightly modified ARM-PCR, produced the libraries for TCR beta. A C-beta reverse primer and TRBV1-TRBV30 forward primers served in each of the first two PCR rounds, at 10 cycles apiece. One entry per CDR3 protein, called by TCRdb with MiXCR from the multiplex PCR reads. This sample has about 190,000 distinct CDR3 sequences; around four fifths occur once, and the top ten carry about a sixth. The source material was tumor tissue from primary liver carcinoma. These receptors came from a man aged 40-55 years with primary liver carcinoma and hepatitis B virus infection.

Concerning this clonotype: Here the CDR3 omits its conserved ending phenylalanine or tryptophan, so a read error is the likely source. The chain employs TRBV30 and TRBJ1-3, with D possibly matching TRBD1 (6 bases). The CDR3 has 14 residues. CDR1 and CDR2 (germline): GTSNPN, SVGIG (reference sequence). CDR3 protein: CGWRLTGGGNTIYY. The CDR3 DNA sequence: TGTGGCTGGAGGCTGACAGGCGGTGGAAACACCATATATTAT.

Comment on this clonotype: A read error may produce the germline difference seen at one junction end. The DNA of the CDR3 is TGCGCCAGCAGTGAAATCATTAACAATGGCTACACCTTC. Its protein is CASSEIINNGYTF. This chain links TRBV10-2 with TRBJ1-2; D uncertain. From germline, CDR1 is WSHSY and CDR2 SAAADI. The CDR3 sequence is 13 residues long.

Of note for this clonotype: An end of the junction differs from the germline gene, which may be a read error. The CDR3 DNA follows: TGTGCTAGCAGCTTAACGGTCGGGGACAAGCAATACTTC. This gives the protein CASSLTVGDKQYF. The V gene is TRBV11-1, the J gene TRBJ2-7; D perhaps matches TRBD1 (6 bases). There are 13 residues in the CDR3. CDR1 and CDR2 from the germline V gene are SGHAT and FQDESV (reference sequence).

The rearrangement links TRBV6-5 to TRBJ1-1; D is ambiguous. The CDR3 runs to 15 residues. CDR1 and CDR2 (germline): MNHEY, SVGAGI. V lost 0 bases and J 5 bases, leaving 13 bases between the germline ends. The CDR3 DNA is TGTGCCAGCAGTTACTCGGGGATGATTAAAACTGAAGCTTTCTTT. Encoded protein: CASSYSGMIKTEAFF.

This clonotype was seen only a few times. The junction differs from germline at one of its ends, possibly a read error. The CDR3 loop is CASSQELQGVGELFF. CDR3 sequence (DNA): TGTGCCAGCAGCCAAGAACTACAGGGGGTCGGGGAGTTGTTTTTT. The V call is TRBV4-2, the J call TRBJ2-2, with 8 bases aligning to TRBD1. CDR1 LGHNA and CDR2 YNFKEQ come from the germline V gene. The CDR3 has 15 residues.